The entry below describes one T cell receptor (beta chain). Its matching antigen is unknown. These data come from a study of vaccination and CD4 T cells after COVID-19. In germline, CDR1 is MNHEY, CDR2 SVGEGT. The junction had 8 bases not matched to a gene; V was cut back by 11 bases and J by 0 bases. The CDR3 runs 15 residues. Indicated treatment: approximately 11-day PBMC culture with coronavirus spike peptide pools or control peptides (ViraFEST assay). CD4+ T cells that had been cultured provided DNA sequenced with the Oncomine TCR Beta short-read assay. TCRdb passed the PCR reads through MiXCR, listing each CDR3 protein once. This sample has 15,000 to 20,000 distinct CDR3 sequences, with roughly 46% found just once.

The sequencing used CD4+ T cells from blood, cultured in vitro, collected before SARS-CoV-2 vaccination. This chain joins TRBV6-2 or TRBV6-3 and TRBJ2-2; the match to TRBD1 covers 8 bases. This sequence was found in a human donor who had recovered from COVID-19. In DNA form, the CDR3 reads TGTGCCGCCACCAGGGGGCCTCCGAACACCGGGGAGCTGTTTTTT. This codes for CAATRGPPNTGELFF.